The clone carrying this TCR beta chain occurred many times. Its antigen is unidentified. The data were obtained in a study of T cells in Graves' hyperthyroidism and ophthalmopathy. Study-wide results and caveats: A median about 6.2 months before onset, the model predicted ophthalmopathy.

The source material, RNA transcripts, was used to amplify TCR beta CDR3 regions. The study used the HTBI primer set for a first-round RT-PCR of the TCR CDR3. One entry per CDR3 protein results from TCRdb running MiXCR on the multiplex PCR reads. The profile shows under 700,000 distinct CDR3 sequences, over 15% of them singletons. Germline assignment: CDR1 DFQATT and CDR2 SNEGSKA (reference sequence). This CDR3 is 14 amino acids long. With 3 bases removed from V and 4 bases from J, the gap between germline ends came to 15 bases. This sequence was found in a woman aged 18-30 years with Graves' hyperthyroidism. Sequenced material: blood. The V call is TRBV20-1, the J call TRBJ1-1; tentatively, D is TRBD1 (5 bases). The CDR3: CSASGTRPTTEAFF. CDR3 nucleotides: TGCAGTGCTAGTGGGACGCGACCCACCACTGAAGCTTTCTTT.